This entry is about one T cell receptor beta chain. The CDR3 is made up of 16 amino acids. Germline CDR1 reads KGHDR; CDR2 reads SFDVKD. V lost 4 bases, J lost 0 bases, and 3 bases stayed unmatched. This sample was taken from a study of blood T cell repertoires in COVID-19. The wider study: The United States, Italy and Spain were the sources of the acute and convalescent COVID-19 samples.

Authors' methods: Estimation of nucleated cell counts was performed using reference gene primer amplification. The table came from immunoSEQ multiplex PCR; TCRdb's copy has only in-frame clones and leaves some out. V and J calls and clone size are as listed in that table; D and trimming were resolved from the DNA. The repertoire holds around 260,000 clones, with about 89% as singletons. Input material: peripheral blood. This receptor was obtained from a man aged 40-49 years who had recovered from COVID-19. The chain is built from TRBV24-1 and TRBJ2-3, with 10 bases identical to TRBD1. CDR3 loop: CATSDPGQGSTDTQYF. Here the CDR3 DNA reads TGTGCCACCAGTGACCCGGGACAGGGGAGCACAGATACGCAGTATTTT.